The 28 T cell receptor beta chains below all came from one sample that was sequenced in a study of blood T cell repertoires in COVID-19. Profiling relied on immunoSEQ multiplex PCR, and the TCRdb table lists in-frame clones only, not all of them. The data contain about 59,000 clones, more than 75% of them singletons. Source material: peripheral blood. All receptors derive from a man between 60 and 70 years old with acute or convalescent COVID-19.

This clone appeared a single time. The chain uses TRBV5-8 and TRBJ1-2; TRBD1 matches 9 bases. J lost 0 bases, V lost 3 bases, and 9 bases had no gene match. The CDR3 consists of 17 residues. Germline CDR1 and CDR2: SGHTS and YDEGEE. CDR3 residues: CASSSGTGLPTNYGYTF. In DNA form, the CDR3 reads TGTGCCAGCAGCTCCGGGACAGGGTTGCCTACTAACTATGGCTACACCTTC.

This clone rates as medium-sized (0.01 to 0.1%). This rearrangement joins TRBV6-5 to TRBJ2-2; a possible D gene is TRBD1 (6 bases). The germline V gene encodes CDR1 MNHEY and CDR2 SVGAGI. V was shortened by 9 bases and J by 1 base, with 9 bases between the two germline ends. The CDR3 is 13 residues long. The CDR3 nucleotides are TGTGCCAGGGGGGCGGGGAACACCGGGGAGCTGTTTTTT. It encodes CARGAGNTGELFF.

Of note for this clone: The final CDR3 position lacks the conserved phenylalanine or tryptophan, pointing to a likely read error. The DNA is left out, because the CDR3 cannot be placed on it with certainty; the CDR3 is given as TCRdb lists it. The rearrangement joins TRBV24-1 to TRBJ1-4; the DNA was not used to check the table's D call, TRBD1. Germline V lookup: CDR1 KGHDR, CDR2 SFDVKD. The CDR3 sequence runs 17 residues, both termini included. CDR3 protein: CATSETDRGRGDEKLGS.

The V call is TRBV18, the J call TRBJ1-6; TRBD1 might be the D (6 bases). Germline lookup yields CDR1 KGHSH and CDR2 LQKENI. The CDR3 has 13 amino acids. Trimming cost V 5 bases and J 10 bases, with 12 bases left between them. CDR3 amino acids: CASSTHRESPLHF. The CDR3 DNA sequence: TGTGCCAGCTCAACCCACAGGGAATCACCCCTCCACTTT.

This chain links TRBV28 with TRBJ1-4; no definite D call. CDR3 length equals 15 residues. The V gene lost 6 bases and the J gene lost 2 bases, with 13 bases spanning the gap. CDR1 is MDHEN, CDR2 SYDVKM, per germline. The CDR3 loop is CASRRREYTNEKLFF. CDR3 nucleotide sequence: TGTGCCAGCAGAAGAAGGGAGTACACTAATGAAAAACTGTTTTTT.

The V call is TRBV19, the J call TRBJ2-7, with 7 bases aligning to TRBD1. The junction had 3 bases not matched to a gene; V was cut back by 1 base and J by 3 bases. Germline CDR1 and CDR2: LNHDA and SQIVND (reference sequence). The CDR3 sequence is 14 residues long. The CDR3 bases are TGTGCCAGTAGTATAGGCACAGGGGACTACGAGCAGTACTTC. As protein: CASSIGTGDYEQYF.

The V and J genes are TRBV15 and TRBJ1-1; 9 bases align to TRBD1. This CDR3 region has 13 residues. Germline lookup yields CDR1 LNHNV and CDR2 YYDKDF (reference sequence). With V trimmed by 5 bases and J by 7 bases, 5 bases remained unmatched. The CDR3 DNA sequence: TGTGCCACCAGCCTCGGACAGGGGAGTGAAGCTTTCTTT. Its translation: CATSLGQGSEAFF. Supplemented by reference TRBV15 and TRBJ1-1, the full variable domain reads DAMVIQNPRYQVTQFGKPVTLSCSQTLNHNVMYWYQQKSSQAPKLLFHYYDKDFNNEADTPDNFQSRRPNTSFCFLDIRSPGLGDTAMYLCATSLGQGSEAFFGQGTRLTVV.

The rearrangement uses TRBV10-1 and TRBJ2-2, with 10 nucleotides matching TRBD2. This CDR3 comprises 15 residues. V shed 6 bases and J 4 bases; nucleotides not matched to a gene: 5. Germline CDR1 WNHNN, CDR2 SYGVQD (reference sequence). CDR3 in amino acids: CASSRAGGSTGELFF. The CDR3 bases are TGCGCCAGCAGCCGAGCGGGGGGGTCCACCGGGGAGCTGTTTTTT.

The J gene is TRBJ2-1, the V gene TRBV9; the match to TRBD2 covers 12 bases. Unmatched junction bases numbered 8, after V lost 0 bases and J lost 7 bases. This CDR3 contains 17 residues. CDR1 SGDLS and CDR2 YYNGEE come from the germline V gene. CDR3 region: CASSVGTSGGSTNEQFF. DNA for the CDR3: TGTGCCAGCAGCGTAGGAACTAGCGGGGGGTCGACGAATGAGCAGTTCTTC.

The chain uses TRBV3-1 (or the pseudogene TRBV3-2) and TRBJ2-3, with 8 bases aligning to TRBD2. Unmatched junction bases numbered 9, after V lost 4 bases and J lost 6 bases. Per germline, CDR1 LGHDT and CDR2 YNNKEL (reference sequence). There are 15 residues in the CDR3. The chain's CDR3 is CASSPHSGVGDTQYF. The CDR3 DNA sequence: TGTGCCAGCAGCCCCCATAGCGGGGTCGGTGATACGCAGTATTTT.

This clone came up a few times. V and J are TRBV7-2 and TRBJ2-7; 9 nucleotides align to TRBD1. Germline CDR1 and CDR2: SGHTA and FQGNSA. V lost 3 bases and J lost 6; bases outside the gene matches: 9. The CDR3 covers 15 residues. The CDR3 reads CASSLTGTGSSEQYF. CDR3 nucleotide sequence: TGTGCCAGCAGCTTGACGGGGACAGGGTCGTCCGAGCAGTACTTC.

The J gene is TRBJ1-5, the V gene TRBV4-1, with D perhaps TRBD1 (6 bases). Trimming removed 0 bases at V and 2 bases at J, with 8 bases between. CDR1 and CDR2 from the germline V gene are MGHRA and YSYEKL. The CDR3 spans 15 residues. The CDR3 sequence is CASSQEQGGNQPQHF. CDR3 DNA: TGCGCCAGCAGCCAAGAACAGGGAGGCAATCAGCCCCAGCATTTT.

This chain joins TRBV9 and TRBJ2-3; perhaps TRBD1 as D (6 bases). Trimming left V 4 bases short and J 0 bases short, with 12 bases between. CDR3 length: 15 amino acids. CDR1 SGDLS and CDR2 YYNGEE come from the germline V gene. The CDR3 is CASSIRDTSTDTQYF. The CDR3, as DNA: TGTGCCAGCAGCATCCGGGACACTAGCACAGATACGCAGTATTTT.

The rearrangement uses TRBV27 and TRBJ1-5, with 7 bases matching TRBD1. The ends lost 8 bases at V and 6 bases at J; junction bases unmatched: 7. CDR3 size: 13 residues. Germline-derived CDR1 and CDR2 are MNHEY and SMNVEV (reference sequence). This CDR3 is CASRGGAGQPQHF. In nucleotides, the CDR3 is TGTGCCAGCCGAGGGGGCGCGGGTCAGCCCCAGCATTTT.

This rearrangement joins TRBV2 to TRBJ1-5; D not resolved. Germline CDR1 SNHLY, CDR2 FYNNEI. Trimming cost V 7 bases and J 0 bases, with 13 bases left between them. The CDR3 contains 15 residues. CDR3 residues: CASTSQTYSNQPQHF. CDR3 sequence (DNA): TGTGCCAGCACTTCGCAGACTTATAGCAATCAGCCCCAGCATTTT.

This clone was recorded only once. This rearrangement joins TRBV19 to TRBJ2-5; D is undetermined. This CDR3 comprises 11 residues. Germline CDR1 and CDR2: LNHDA and SQIVND (reference sequence). Trimming cost V 5 bases and J 5 bases, with 6 bases left between them. The CDR3 DNA reads as TGTGCCAGTAGTCTACAGGAGACCCAGTACTTC. It is translated as CASSLQETQYF.

This rearrangement joins TRBV5-3 to TRBJ2-1, with D maybe TRBD2 (5 bases). TRBV5-3 counts as an open reading frame of uncertain function. The CDR3 has 12 amino acids. With 8 bases removed from V and 5 bases from J, the gap between germline ends came to 11 bases. The CDR3 coding sequence is TGTGCCAGCCTGGAGGCCAACAATGAGCAGTTCTTC. Its protein product is CASLEANNEQFF.

V is TRBV2 and J is TRBJ2-6, with 11 bases that match TRBD1. With 8 bases clipped from V and 4 bases from J, the junction kept 4 bases outside the gene matches. Germline CDR1 is SNHLY and CDR2 is FYNNEI. The CDR3 is 15 residues long. This CDR3 reads CASGQGAVGANVLTF. The CDR3 bases are TGTGCCAGCGGACAGGGGGCGGTCGGGGCCAACGTCCTGACTTTC.

The chain recombines TRBV5-1 with TRBJ2-5, with 8 positions matching TRBD1. From germline, CDR1 is SGHRS and CDR2 YFSETQ. The CDR3 covers 13 residues. After removal of 4 bases from V and 3 bases from J, the junction contained 2 bases not matched to a gene. The CDR3, as DNA: TGCGCCAGCAGCACGGACAGGGAAGAGACCCAGTACTTC. Its translation: CASSTDREETQYF. Full variable domain (remainder filled in from reference TRBV5-1 and TRBJ2-5): KAGVTQTPRYLIKTRGQQVTLSCSPISGHRSVSWYQQTPGQGLQFLFEYFSETQRNKGNFPGRFSGRQFSNSRSEMNVSTLELGDSALYLCASSTDREETQYFGPGTRLLVL.

This clone was seen just once. CDR3 sequence reads: CASSWDNYEQYF. As DNA, the CDR3 is TGCGCCAGCAGCTGGGACAACTACGAGCAGTACTTC. The genes are TRBV5-1 and TRBJ2-7; tentative D call: TRBD1 (6 bases). V was trimmed by 3 bases and J by 3 bases, leaving 7 bases between them. Germline V gene sequence: CDR1 SGHRS, CDR2 YFSETQ. The CDR3 spans 12 residues.

This clone occurred once. The chain carries TRBV5-1 and TRBJ1-1; 9 bases match TRBD1. Germline assignment: CDR1 SGHRS and CDR2 YFSETQ. There are 15 residues in the CDR3. Trimming cost V 4 bases and J 1 base; bases outside gene matches: 5. The CDR3 loop reads CASSPGGQGNTEAFF. The CDR3 bases are TGCGCCAGCAGCCCTGGGGGACAGGGGAACACTGAAGCTTTCTTT.

V gene TRBV5-5 combines with J gene TRBJ1-6; the D gene is possibly TRBD1 (5 bases). V lost 2 bases to trimming and J lost 8 bases, with 17 bases between them. There are 16 residues in the CDR3. Germline CDR1 is SGHKS and CDR2 is YYEKEE (reference sequence). The CDR3: CASSFLGPLSDSPLHF. CDR3 nucleotide sequence: TGTGCCAGCAGCTTTCTGGGGCCCCTAAGTGATTCACCCCTCCACTTT.

This clone was seen only a few times. The chain has TRBV6-5 and TRBJ1-5; 7 bases align to TRBD1. V trimming: 7 bases; J trimming: 10 bases; junction bases outside the gene matches: 10. The CDR3 contains 13 residues. Germline V gene lookup returns CDR1 MNHEY and CDR2 SVGAGI. DNA of the CDR3: TGTGCCAGCATCCGCGCAGGGGGTGGTCCCCAGCATTTT. It specifies CASIRAGGGPQHF.

V gene TRBV6-2 or TRBV6-3 combines with J gene TRBJ2-7; D is uncertain. V lost 6 bases, J lost 4 bases, and 7 bases lay in between. This CDR3 spans 11 amino acids. CDR1 is MNHEY, CDR2 SVGEGT, per germline. CDR3 residues: CASSNWYEQYF. CDR3 in DNA: TGTGCCAGCAGCAACTGGTACGAGCAGTACTTC.

V and J are TRBV2 and TRBJ2-3; TRBD2 matches 15 bases. Germline V lookup: CDR1 SNHLY, CDR2 FYNNEI. The CDR3 has 19 amino acids. With V trimmed by 5 bases and J by 2 bases, 11 bases remained unmatched. The CDR3 DNA is TGTGCCAGCAGTTCCCCCGGGACTAGCGGGGGGTTTAACACAGATACGCAGTATTTT. Translating it yields CASSSPGTSGGFNTDTQYF.

This chain joins TRBV5-4 and TRBJ1-2, with TRBD1 matching 7 bases. Germline assignment: CDR1 SGHNT and CDR2 YYREEE (reference sequence). CDR3 size: 12 residues. Germline trimming cut 3 bases from V and 7 bases from J; bases unmatched to any gene: 3. CDR3 coding DNA: TGTGCCAGCAGCTCGACAGGGTTTGGCTACACCTTC. This sequence encodes CASSSTGFGYTF.

This sequence joins TRBV7-3 and TRBJ2-5; TRBD2 agrees at 10 bases. The CDR3 covers 16 residues. The germline gives CDR1 SGHTA, CDR2 FQGTGA. Trimming at V came to 1 base and at J to 6 bases, leaving 8 bases not matched to a gene. CDR3 sequence: CASSLRAAGGQQTQYF. The CDR3 bases are TGTGCCAGCAGCTTAAGGGCAGCGGGGGGGCAGCAGACCCAGTACTTC.

The rearrangement joins TRBV19 to TRBJ2-5; 9 positions match TRBD1. The J segment lost 5 bases and the V segment lost 5 bases, leaving 6 bases of the junction unmatched. CDR3 length: 14 residues. CDR1 and CDR2 from the germline V gene are LNHDA and SQIVND (reference sequence). The CDR3 is CASSADRGWETQYF. The CDR3 DNA follows: TGTGCCAGTAGTGCCGACAGGGGGTGGGAGACCCAGTACTTC.